These 9 T cell receptor beta chains were all obtained from the same sample, sequenced in a study of blood T cell repertoires in COVID-19. Some clones are missing from TCRdb's copy, which holds only in-frame ones; the method was immunoSEQ multiplex PCR. The sample contains around 470,000 clones, roughly nine tenths of which appear only once. Sequenced input: peripheral blood. The receptors come from a young man with COVID-19, enrolled during active disease.

The V and J genes are TRBV5-6 and TRBJ2-5; D remains unclear. The germline V and J ends were trimmed by 4 bases and 2 bases, with 15 bases remaining between them. The CDR3 consists of 15 residues. From germline, CDR1 is SGHDT and CDR2 YYEEEE. CDR3 loop: CASSPRPSRQETQYF. In DNA, the CDR3 is TGTGCCAGCAGCCCGCGTCCTAGTCGACAAGAGACCCAGTACTTC.

This chain joins TRBV7-9 and TRBJ2-5, with 7 bases identical to TRBD2. CDR1 and CDR2 from the germline V gene are SEHNR and FQNEAQ (reference sequence). The CDR3 loop spans 15 amino acids. The junction had 15 bases not matched to a gene; V was cut back by 5 bases and J by 9 bases. The CDR3 loop reads CASSPARGLGEPQYF. The CDR3, as DNA: TGTGCCAGCAGCCCAGCTCGAGGACTAGGGGAGCCCCAGTACTTC. The full variable domain, completed using reference TRBV7-9 and TRBJ2-5, is DTGVSQNPRHKITKRGQNVTFRCDPISEHNRLYWYRQTLGQGPEFLTYFQNEAQLEKSRLLSDRFSAERPKGSFSTLEIQRTEQGDSAMYLCASSPARGLGEPQYFGPGTRLLVL.

The gene calls are TRBV12-3 or TRBV12-4 and TRBJ2-1; possible D gene TRBD2, 6 bases. The CDR3 is 11 amino acids. V lost 1 base, J lost 14 bases, and 9 bases lay in between. CDR3 nucleotides: TGTGCCAGCAGTTTAGGCCCGGGGGAGTTCTTC. Residues: CASSLGPGEFF.

The chain joins TRBV24-1 to TRBJ2-1; 7 bases align to TRBD1. The CDR3 is 16 residues long. Losses at the gene ends were 2 bases for V and 2 bases for J; bases not matched to a gene: 5. The germline V gene has CDR1 KGHDR and CDR2 SFDVKD. CDR3 DNA: TGTGCCACCAGTGATTCCGGGACAGTCACCTACAATGAGCAGTTCTTC. The encoded protein is CATSDSGTVTYNEQFF.

The chain couples TRBV4-1 to TRBJ1-5; D is possibly TRBD1 (6 bases). Germline CDR1 and CDR2: MGHRA and YSYEKL. V was clipped by 0 bases and J by 8 bases, with 14 bases between them. This CDR3 has 15 amino acids. CDR3 loop: CASSQENRAVEPQHF. CDR3 DNA: TGCGCCAGCAGCCAAGAGAACAGGGCAGTGGAGCCCCAGCATTTT.

The chain has TRBV4-1 and TRBJ2-1, with a tentative D call TRBD2 (6 bases). This CDR3 region has 17 residues. V lost 0 bases and J 0 bases, leaving 12 bases between the germline ends. Per germline, CDR1 MGHRA and CDR2 YSYEKL. The CDR3 region is CASSQDPAGHSYNEQFF. The CDR3 nucleotides are TGCGCCAGCAGCCAAGATCCTGCGGGGCACTCCTACAATGAGCAGTTCTTC.

This clone came up a few times. The rearrangement joins TRBV18 to TRBJ1-2, with D perhaps matching TRBD1 (6 bases). The CDR3 has 12 amino acids. Trimming pared 3 bases from V and 8 bases from J, leaving 10 bases between. In germline, CDR1 is KGHSH, CDR2 LQKENI. Written as DNA, the CDR3 is TGTGCCAGCTCACCGGCAGGGGAAGGCTACACCTTC. Residues: CASSPAGEGYTF.

V usage is TRBV3-1 (or the pseudogene TRBV3-2) and J usage is TRBJ1-3, with D hard to call. Per germline, CDR1 LGHDT and CDR2 YNNKEL (reference sequence). There are 15 residues in the CDR3. Trimming cost V 3 bases and J 0 bases, with 9 bases left between them. CDR3 bases: TGTGCCAGCAGCCACCTTACAGCCTCTGGAAACACCATATATTTT. It translates to CASSHLTASGNTIYF.

The V and J genes are TRBV28 and TRBJ2-1; 11 nucleotides match TRBD2. The germline V gene encodes CDR1 MDHEN and CDR2 SYDVKM. Trimming cost V 6 bases and J 6 bases; bases outside gene matches: 7. The CDR3 runs 15 residues. The CDR3 sequence is CASSKGTSGTNEQFF. As DNA, the CDR3 is TGTGCCAGCAGCAAAGGGACTAGCGGAACCAATGAGCAGTTCTTC.